The clone carrying this T cell receptor beta chain was found many times. The antigen is unknown. This entry comes from a study of T cell repertoires in cytomegalovirus infection. TCRdb fed the reads into MiXCR, producing one record per CDR3 protein. Among approximately 500,000 distinct CDR3 sequences, approximately 10% were seen once, and the ten largest hold 10%. Germline lookup yields CDR1 SGHDN and CDR2 FVKESK. This CDR3 has 13 amino acids. Trimming pared 0 bases from V and 6 bases from J, leaving 6 bases between. General study points: Predominance within the ex vivo response was attributable to HLA-C-restricted CMV-specific TCR beta clonotypes.

Input material: PBMCs. The TCR comes from a human donor in good health (CMV status not recorded). Some clones in this sample may be carry-over from other donors' samples. The V and J genes are TRBV14 and TRBJ1-5; no clear D gene. The CDR3 loop reads CASSQDPTQPQHF. The CDR3 DNA sequence: TGTGCCAGCAGCCAAGATCCAACTCAGCCCCAGCATTTT.